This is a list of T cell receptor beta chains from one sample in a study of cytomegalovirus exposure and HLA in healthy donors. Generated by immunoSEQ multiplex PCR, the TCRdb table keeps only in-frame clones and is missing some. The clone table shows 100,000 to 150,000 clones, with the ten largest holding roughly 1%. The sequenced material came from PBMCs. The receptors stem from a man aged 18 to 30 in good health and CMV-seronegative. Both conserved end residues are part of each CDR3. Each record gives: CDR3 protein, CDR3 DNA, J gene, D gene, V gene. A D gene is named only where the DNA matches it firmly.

CDR3: CARVTGTNEKLFF; DNA: TGCGCCAGGGTGACAGGAACTAATGAAAAACTGTTTTTT; J: TRBJ1-4; D: NA; V: TRBV5-1
CDR3: CSARVREQFF; DNA: TGCAGTGCTAGAGTGAGGGAGCAGTTCTTC; J: TRBJ2-1; D: NA; V: TRBV20-1
CDR3: CASSFNSGELFF; DNA: TGCGCCAGCAGCTTTAATTCCGGGGAGCTGTTTTTT; J: TRBJ2-2; D: NA; V: TRBV5-1
CDR3: CASSYSGKGNQPQHF; DNA: TGTGCCAGCAGTTACTCGGGGAAGGGGAATCAGCCCCAGCATTTT; J: TRBJ1-5; D: NA; V: TRBV6-5
CDR3: CASSPRTSGRFGEQFF; DNA: TGTGCCAGCAGCCCCAGGACTAGCGGGAGGTTTGGTGAGCAGTTCTTC; J: TRBJ2-1; D: TRBD2; V: TRBV7-4
CDR3: CASSQEDRTNTEAFF; DNA: TGCGCCAGCAGCCAAGAGGACAGGACCAACACTGAAGCTTTCTTT; J: TRBJ1-1; D: TRBD1; V: TRBV4-1
CDR3: CASSVTGSGVDEQYF; DNA: TGTGCCAGCAGCGTAACAGGGAGCGGGGTTGACGAGCAGTACTTC; J: TRBJ2-7; D: NA; V: TRBV7-9
CDR3: CASSLRGGDYGGYTF; DNA: TGTGCCAGCAGCCTCCGGGGGGGAGATTATGGGGGCTACACCTTC; J: TRBJ1-2; D: NA; V: TRBV9
CDR3: CRTGGETQYF; DNA: TGCAGGACAGGGGGGGAGACCCAGTACTTC; J: TRBJ2-5; D: TRBD1; V: TRBV20-1
CDR3: CASSPDSSNEKLFF; DNA: TGTGCCAGCTCACCGGACAGCTCAAATGAAAAACTGTTTTTT; J: TRBJ1-4; D: NA; V: TRBV18
CDR3: CASSTGTSATSYEQYF; DNA: TGCGCCAGCAGCACAGGGACTAGCGCGACCTCCTACGAGCAGTACTTC; J: TRBJ2-7; D: TRBD2; V: TRBV5-1
CDR3: CASSLRVGRRREAFF; DNA: TGTGCCAGCAGCTTAAGGGTCGGGAGAAGACGGGAAGCTTTCTTT; J: TRBJ1-1; D: NA; V: TRBV7-8
CDR3: CASSKHSTGEYNEQFF; DNA: TGTGCCAGTAGTAAACACTCGACAGGGGAATACAATGAGCAGTTCTTC; J: TRBJ2-1; D: TRBD1; V: TRBV19
CDR3: CASSPTGNGYTF; DNA: TGTGCCAGCAGTCCGACAGGAAATGGCTACACCTTC; J: TRBJ1-2; D: NA; V: TRBV6-5
CDR3: CASSLGHVGRYGYTF; DNA: TGTGCCAGCAGCTTAGGGCATGTGGGCCGTTATGGCTACACCTTC; J: TRBJ1-2; D: NA; V: TRBV7-2
CDR3: CASSESWINIQDEKLFF; DNA: TGTGCCAGCAGTGAGTCCTGGATCAATATCCAGGATGAAAAACTGTTTTTT; J: TRBJ1-4; D: NA; V: TRBV25-1
CDR3: CASSPGTSGRPETQYF; DNA: TGCGCCAGCAGCCCTGGGACTAGCGGGAGACCCGAGACCCAGTACTTC; J: TRBJ2-5; D: TRBD2; V: TRBV5-1
CDR3: CASSLGGQAGTEAFF; DNA: TGCGCCAGCAGCTTGGGTGGACAGGCCGGCACTGAAGCTTTCTTT; J: TRBJ1-1; D: TRBD1; V: TRBV5-1
CDR3: CASSVTDTSSYNSPLHF; DNA: TGTGCCAGCAGCGTAACAGACACCAGCTCCTATAATTCACCCCTCCACTTT; J: TRBJ1-6; D: NA; V: TRBV9
CDR3: CASSPSRGHSPLHF; DNA: TGTGCCAGCTCACCATCCAGGGGGCATTCACCCCTCCACTTT; J: TRBJ1-6; D: TRBD1; V: TRBV18